This T cell receptor (beta chain) derives from a study of blood T cell repertoires in COVID-19. As for the study in general: There were acute and convalescent COVID-19 samples, and they came from the United States, Italy and Spain. Sources were T cells, B-cell-depleted T cells, or PBMCs; the material itself was cDNA or gDNA.

V lost 1 base and J lost 2; bases outside the gene matches: 11. Germline V CDR1 and CDR2: SGHDN, FVKESK. There are 17 residues in the CDR3. As handled by the study authors: Reference gene primer amplification yielded estimated nucleated cell counts. Repertoires were generated with immunoSEQ multiplex PCR, while TCRdb's copy carries only in-frame clones and drops some. The DNA was the basis for D and trimming; V, J and clone size are from that table. The sample has roughly 380,000 clones, about 85% seen once. This clone has a single count. The rearrangement links TRBV14 to TRBJ2-7, with 7 bases that match TRBD2. Material for sequencing was peripheral blood. The sequence was obtained from a woman aged 18 to 35 with acute or convalescent COVID-19. As DNA, the CDR3 is TGTGCCAGCAGCCAAGGAGCAGCGGGATCCTTTACCTACGAGCAGTACTTC. Amino acid sequence: CASSQGAAGSFTYEQYF.